This T cell receptor beta chain was retrieved from a study of CD8 T cells in Susac syndrome. Reverse transcription of roughly 0.5 to 1 ug RNA was performed with random hexamers. TCRdb reprocessed the immunoSEQ multiplex PCR reads via MiXCR and lists one record per CDR3 protein. The sample has 100,000 to 150,000 distinct CDR3 sequences, around 95% seen once; the top ten hold approximately 0.2%. The CDR3 runs 13 residues. Between the trimmed V and J ends, which lost 0 bases and 5 bases, there was a span of 7 bases. Germline V CDR1 and CDR2: SGHDN, FVKESK. The rearrangement uses TRBV14 and TRBJ1-1; D unresolved. This receptor was taken from a human donor with Susac syndrome. Sequenced material: CD8+ T cells from PBMCs. The CDR3 is CASSQDPGTEAFF. CDR3 sequence (DNA): TGTGCCAGCAGCCAAGACCCGGGGACTGAAGCTTTCTTT.